Listed below are T cell receptor beta chains from one sample, sequenced in a study of cytomegalovirus exposure and HLA in healthy donors. Repertoires were generated with immunoSEQ multiplex PCR, while TCRdb's copy carries only in-frame clones and drops some. Among around 240,000 clones listed, about four fifths were seen once. Material: PBMCs. These TCRs come from a woman in her thirties or forties in good health and CMV-seropositive. CDR3s include the opening cysteine and the closing phenylalanine or tryptophan. Each record gives: clone size, J gene, D gene, V gene, CDR3 DNA, CDR3 protein. The D gene is left open where the match is weak. The size of a clone is reported for some rows only, either as once, few or many, or as a class for expanded clones.

clone_size: -; j_call: TRBJ2-7; d_call: -; v_call: TRBV5-4; cdr3_nt: TGTGCCAGCAGCTTGGAATGGGGCAGGGCAGTCGAGCAGTACTTC; cdr3_aa: CASSLEWGRAVEQYF
clone_size: -; j_call: TRBJ1-1; d_call: -; v_call: TRBV9; cdr3_nt: TGTGCCAGCAGCGTAGAAGCAGGGTTTGCCACTGAAGCTTTCTTT; cdr3_aa: CASSVEAGFATEAFF
clone_size: -; j_call: TRBJ2-7; d_call: -; v_call: TRBV27; cdr3_nt: TGTGCCACCGCCAACGGAGATGGTCGCTACGAGCAGTACTTC; cdr3_aa: CATANGDGRYEQYF
clone_size: -; j_call: TRBJ2-3; d_call: TRBD1; v_call: TRBV27; cdr3_nt: TGTGCCAGCAGTTCAAGGACAGGGAGCACAGATACGCAGTATTTT; cdr3_aa: CASSSRTGSTDTQYF
clone_size: -; j_call: TRBJ1-2; d_call: -; v_call: TRBV4-1; cdr3_nt: TGCGCCAGCAGCAAAGATAGCGAGGTAGACTATGGCTACACCTTC; cdr3_aa: CASSKDSEVDYGYTF
clone_size: -; j_call: TRBJ1-4; d_call: TRBD1; v_call: TRBV27; cdr3_nt: TGTGCCAACCAGATGGGGGACAGGCGGAATGAAAAACTGTTTTTT; cdr3_aa: CANQMGDRRNEKLFF
clone_size: few; j_call: TRBJ1-1; d_call: -; v_call: TRBV18; cdr3_nt: TGTGCCAGCTCACCAAGGGGTAGGCCCCAAGCCACTGAAGCTTTCTTT; cdr3_aa: CASSPRGRPQATEAFF
clone_size: few; j_call: TRBJ2-7; d_call: -; v_call: TRBV4-3; cdr3_nt: TGCGCCAGCAGCCAAGTTCAGGGGGGACCCTACGAGCAGTACTTC; cdr3_aa: CASSQVQGGPYEQYF
clone_size: few; j_call: TRBJ2-1; d_call: TRBD2; v_call: TRBV4-3; cdr3_nt: TGCGCCAGCAGCCGGACTAGCGGGAATGAGCAGTTCTTC; cdr3_aa: CASSRTSGNEQFF
clone_size: few; j_call: TRBJ2-7; d_call: TRBD2; v_call: TRBV25-1; cdr3_nt: TGTGCCACCGAGACTAGCGGGAGTGGCTACGAGCAGTACTTC; cdr3_aa: CATETSGSGYEQYF
clone_size: -; j_call: TRBJ1-2; d_call: -; v_call: TRBV6-5; cdr3_nt: TGTGCCAGCAGTTACTCCTCCAGTTATGGCTACACCTTC; cdr3_aa: CASSYSSSYGYTF
clone_size: once; j_call: TRBJ2-2; d_call: TRBD2; v_call: TRBV7-7; cdr3_nt: TGTGCCAGCAGCCCGGGGACTAGCGGGGCGAGTCACGGGGAGCTGTTTTTT; cdr3_aa: CASSPGTSGASHGELFF
clone_size: -; j_call: TRBJ2-1; d_call: -; v_call: TRBV25-1; cdr3_nt: TGTGCCAGCAGTGAATCCCGTGGGGGGATGTCGGATGAGCAGTTCTTC; cdr3_aa: CASSESRGGMSDEQFF
clone_size: few; j_call: TRBJ2-7; d_call: -; v_call: TRBV4-1; cdr3_nt: TGCGCCAGCAGCCCAGGACAGCCCTCCTACGAGCAGTACTTC; cdr3_aa: CASSPGQPSYEQYF
clone_size: -; j_call: TRBJ2-5; d_call: TRBD2; v_call: TRBV29-1; cdr3_nt: TGCAGCGCGGGACTAGGGGAGACCCAGTACTTC; cdr3_aa: CSAGLGETQYF
clone_size: once; j_call: TRBJ2-2; d_call: -; v_call: TRBV5-5; cdr3_nt: TGTGCCAGCAGCTTGGGAAGCGTGAACACCGGGGAGCTGTTTTTT; cdr3_aa: CASSLGSVNTGELFF
clone_size: few; j_call: TRBJ2-1; d_call: -; v_call: TRBV19; cdr3_nt: TGTGCCAGTAGTATAATCTGGCAGACCTACAATGAGCAGTTCTTC; cdr3_aa: CASSIIWQTYNEQFF
clone_size: -; j_call: TRBJ2-7; d_call: TRBD2; v_call: TRBV4-2; cdr3_nt: TGTGCCAGCAGCCAAGTTCCGGGAGGGCCGGAAGGGGTCTCCTACGAGCAGTACTTC; cdr3_aa: CASSQVPGGPEGVSYEQYF
clone_size: -; j_call: TRBJ2-3; d_call: TRBD2; v_call: TRBV9; cdr3_nt: TGTGCCAGCAGCGCCTCTACGCGGGGGGGAAAGGGTGGTACGCAGTATTTT; cdr3_aa: CASSASTRGGKGGTQYF
clone_size: few; j_call: TRBJ1-2; d_call: TRBD1; v_call: TRBV6-6; cdr3_nt: TGTGCCAGCAGTCTCCTGACAGGGAAGGATGGCTACACCTTC; cdr3_aa: CASSLLTGKDGYTF
clone_size: -; j_call: TRBJ1-2; d_call: TRBD1; v_call: TRBV20-1; cdr3_nt: TGCAGTGCCAGGACAGGCTCTGGCTACACCTTC; cdr3_aa: CSARTGSGYTF
clone_size: -; j_call: TRBJ2-1; d_call: TRBD2; v_call: TRBV7-8; cdr3_nt: TGTGCCAGCAGCATTAGCGGGGGGCTTTACAATGAGCAGTTCTTC; cdr3_aa: CASSISGGLYNEQFF
clone_size: -; j_call: TRBJ2-7; d_call: TRBD1; v_call: TRBV7-9; cdr3_nt: TGTGCCAGCAGCTTAGCCCCGGACAGGGGCCACGAGCAGTACTTC; cdr3_aa: CASSLAPDRGHEQYF
clone_size: -; j_call: TRBJ2-7; d_call: TRBD1; v_call: TRBV30; cdr3_nt: TGTGCCTGGTCCTTAGGACAGGGTCGGGACGAGCAGTACTTC; cdr3_aa: CAWSLGQGRDEQYF
clone_size: -; j_call: TRBJ2-5; d_call: -; v_call: TRBV2; cdr3_nt: TGTGCCAGCAGTGGGAACAGCGGGTACCAAGAGACCCAGTACTTC; cdr3_aa: CASSGNSGYQETQYF
clone_size: -; j_call: TRBJ2-1; d_call: TRBD2; v_call: TRBV30; cdr3_nt: TGTGCCTGGACCCGTCCGGGACTAGCGGGAGGCCCACGTGGCTACAATGAGCAGTTCTTC; cdr3_aa: CAWTRPGLAGGPRGYNEQFF
clone_size: -; j_call: TRBJ1-2; d_call: TRBD1; v_call: TRBV6-6; cdr3_nt: TGTGCCAGCAGCCCCGAGGGACAGGGGACCCGGGGCTACACCTTC; cdr3_aa: CASSPEGQGTRGYTF
clone_size: -; j_call: TRBJ2-5; d_call: -; v_call: TRBV6-5; cdr3_nt: TGTGCCAGCAGGCTAGATCCAGGGGTGCAGGAGACCCAGTACTTC; cdr3_aa: CASRLDPGVQETQYF
clone_size: -; j_call: TRBJ2-7; d_call: TRBD1; v_call: TRBV5-1; cdr3_nt: TGCGCCAGCAGCTTGTCCGGGACAGGGCCTTCGTACGAGCAGTACTTC; cdr3_aa: CASSLSGTGPSYEQYF
clone_size: -; j_call: TRBJ1-4; d_call: TRBD1; v_call: TRBV6-4; cdr3_nt: TGTGCCAGCAGTGAACGAGGACAGGTGCCCAATGAAAAACTGTTTTTT; cdr3_aa: CASSERGQVPNEKLFF
clone_size: -; j_call: TRBJ2-5; d_call: TRBD2; v_call: TRBV28; cdr3_nt: TGTGCCAGCAGCTCCGGGACTAGCGGGACCGGCCAAGAGACCCAGTACTTC; cdr3_aa: CASSSGTSGTGQETQYF
clone_size: -; j_call: TRBJ1-1; d_call: TRBD1; v_call: TRBV10-3; cdr3_nt: TGTGCCATCAGAGGGACAGTGAACACTGAAGCTTTCTTT; cdr3_aa: CAIRGTVNTEAFF
clone_size: -; j_call: TRBJ1-5; d_call: -; v_call: TRBV28; cdr3_nt: TGTGCCAGCAGTCGAGAGGGGAGGGGCAATCAGCCCCAGCATTTT; cdr3_aa: CASSREGRGNQPQHF
clone_size: few; j_call: TRBJ1-4; d_call: -; v_call: TRBV7-9; cdr3_nt: TGTGCCAGCAGCTTACATACAGTTGAAGAAAAACTGTTTTTT; cdr3_aa: CASSLHTVEEKLFF
clone_size: once; j_call: TRBJ1-4; d_call: -; v_call: TRBV10-3; cdr3_nt: TGTGCCATCAGTGAACAGGACACGTCTTGGCCCCTAAATGAAAAACTGTTTTTT; cdr3_aa: CAISEQDTSWPLNEKLFF
clone_size: -; j_call: TRBJ1-3; d_call: -; v_call: TRBV11-2; cdr3_nt: TGTGCCAGCAGGCAACCCGGGTCACGAATTAAAGGAGGAAACACCATATATTTT; cdr3_aa: CASRQPGSRIKGGNTIYF
clone_size: -; j_call: TRBJ2-5; d_call: TRBD1; v_call: TRBV7-9; cdr3_nt: TGTGCCAGCAGCCCCCGGACAGGGGCTTGGTGGGAGACCCAGTACTTC; cdr3_aa: CASSPRTGAWWETQYF
clone_size: -; j_call: TRBJ2-6; d_call: TRBD1; v_call: TRBV7-2; cdr3_nt: TGTGCCAGCAGCTTTTTTCTCCGGGACAGGGGGTCTGGGGCCAACGTCCTGACTTTC; cdr3_aa: CASSFFLRDRGSGANVLTF
clone_size: -; j_call: TRBJ2-7; d_call: TRBD1; v_call: TRBV30; cdr3_nt: TGTGCCTGCGACGGAACGGACAGGTTCGCCTACGAGCAGTACTTC; cdr3_aa: CACDGTDRFAYEQYF
clone_size: -; j_call: TRBJ1-2; d_call: TRBD1; v_call: TRBV30; cdr3_nt: TGTGCCTGGAGGGGCGGGACAGGGACGGGCTACACCTTC; cdr3_aa: CAWRGGTGTGYTF
clone_size: -; j_call: TRBJ2-1; d_call: TRBD2; v_call: TRBV9; cdr3_nt: TGTGCCAGCAGAGAAGTGAGCGGGAGTACTTCCGATGAGCAGTTCTTC; cdr3_aa: CASREVSGSTSDEQFF
clone_size: -; j_call: TRBJ1-2; d_call: -; v_call: TRBV19; cdr3_nt: TGTGCCAGTAGTATGACCCCAGCACAGTCTCTCTATGGCTACACCTTC; cdr3_aa: CASSMTPAQSLYGYTF
clone_size: -; j_call: TRBJ2-7; d_call: -; v_call: TRBV7-2; cdr3_nt: TGTGCCAGCAGCCCCCGCGCGGGACCTCCCTACGAGCAGTACTTC; cdr3_aa: CASSPRAGPPYEQYF
clone_size: -; j_call: TRBJ2-1; d_call: TRBD1; v_call: TRBV5-4; cdr3_nt: TGTGCCAGCAGATATGACAGGGAAAGGAATGAGCAGTTCTTC; cdr3_aa: CASRYDRERNEQFF
clone_size: -; j_call: TRBJ1-2; d_call: TRBD1; v_call: TRBV28; cdr3_nt: TGTGCCAGCACACGAATGACAGGGGTGAACTATGGCTACACCTTC; cdr3_aa: CASTRMTGVNYGYTF
clone_size: -; j_call: TRBJ1-6; d_call: -; v_call: TRBV4-3; cdr3_nt: TGCGCCAGCAGCCAAGACTCTGCGAGCTCCTATAATTCACCCCTCCACTTT; cdr3_aa: CASSQDSASSYNSPLHF
clone_size: -; j_call: TRBJ2-7; d_call: TRBD1; v_call: TRBV10-1; cdr3_nt: TGCGCCAGCAGCGCGGACAGGAGCTCCTACGAGCAGTACTTC; cdr3_aa: CASSADRSSYEQYF
clone_size: once; j_call: TRBJ2-2; d_call: -; v_call: TRBV7-9; cdr3_nt: TGTGCCAGCATGGCAGTGAACACCGGGGAGCTGTTTTTT; cdr3_aa: CASMAVNTGELFF
clone_size: -; j_call: TRBJ2-7; d_call: -; v_call: TRBV27; cdr3_nt: TGTGCCAGCAGCGCAGGGGGGTACGAGCAGTACTTC; cdr3_aa: CASSAGGYEQYF
clone_size: -; j_call: TRBJ2-7; d_call: TRBD1; v_call: TRBV12-5; cdr3_nt: TGTGCTAGTGGCCAAGGACAGGGGGCCTACGAGCAGTACTTC; cdr3_aa: CASGQGQGAYEQYF